The 20 T cell receptor beta chains below all came from one sample that was sequenced in a study of cytomegalovirus exposure and HLA in healthy donors. TCRdb's table, derived via immunoSEQ multiplex PCR, lists solely in-frame clones and lacks some. The sample lists around 150,000 clones; around 81% were seen once. The sequenced sample consisted of PBMCs. The receptors were sampled from a man aged 30 to 45 in good health and CMV-seropositive.

The chain couples TRBV6-6 to TRBJ2-5; 9 bases fit TRBD1. The V gene's germline CDR1 is MNHNY and CDR2 SVGAGI (reference sequence). J gave up 2 bases and V 6 bases, and 10 bases lay outside the gene matches. The CDR3 spans 16 residues. The CDR3 nucleotides read TGTGCCAGCAGACGATCTCCGGGACAGGGACAAGAGACCCAGTACTTC. Translation gives CASRRSPGQGQETQYF.

A remark on this clone: The identical CDR3 is also encoded by other nucleotide sequences in the sample. The chain is built from TRBV6-6 and TRBJ2-7, with D unclear. This CDR3 comprises 12 residues. V lost 7 bases, J lost 0 bases, and 7 bases lay in between. From germline, CDR1 is MNHNY and CDR2 SVGAGI (reference sequence). This CDR3 is CASTHSSYEQYF. The CDR3 DNA reads as TGTGCCAGCACCCACAGCTCCTACGAGCAGTACTTC.

This clone came up a few times. The chain uses TRBV9 and TRBJ2-2, with TRBD2 matching 8 bases. Per germline, CDR1 SGDLS and CDR2 YYNGEE. The trim removed 0 bases at V and 8 bases at J, leaving 6 bases unmatched. The CDR3 length is 15 residues. The CDR3 reads CASSVESGGGGELFF. The CDR3 DNA sequence: TGTGCCAGCAGCGTAGAAAGCGGGGGAGGTGGGGAGCTGTTTTTT.

The chain recombines TRBV7-2 with TRBJ2-7, with a weak D call TRBD2 (5 bases). V was trimmed by 4 bases and J by 1 base, leaving 14 bases between them. This CDR3 is built from 15 residues. In germline, CDR1 is SGHTA, CDR2 FQGNSA. The CDR3 nucleotides are TGTGCCAGCAGCTCGCGGGCAGGACCATCCTACGAGCAGTACTTC. This codes for CASSSRAGPSYEQYF.

The chain links TRBV5-1 to TRBJ2-2; TRBD1 matches 7 bases. The CDR3 runs 15 residues. Germline assignment: CDR1 SGHRS and CDR2 YFSETQ. Germline trimming cut 0 bases from V and 6 bases from J; bases unmatched to any gene: 5. The CDR3 loop reads CASSLEMRGPGELFF. The DNA of the CDR3 is TGCGCCAGCAGCTTGGAGATGAGGGGGCCCGGGGAGCTGTTTTTT.

This sequence joins TRBV29-1 and TRBJ2-7, with TRBD1 identical over 8 bases. This CDR3 is 15 amino acids long. V lost 4 bases and J lost 5; bases outside the gene matches: 13. Germline V lookup: CDR1 SQVTM, CDR2 ANQGSEA. The CDR3 loop reads CSVGSGGRGRNEQYF. The CDR3 DNA reads as TGCAGCGTTGGATCAGGGGGCCGGGGCCGGAACGAGCAGTACTTC.

In this sample, this clone turned up once. This chain links TRBV10-3 with TRBJ1-5; no clear D. Per the germline V gene, CDR1 is ENHRY and CDR2 is SYGVKD. The CDR3 loop spans 13 amino acids. V was clipped by 6 bases and J by 3 bases, with 9 bases between them. The CDR3 is CAISLDTNQPQHF. The CDR3 DNA sequence: TGTGCCATCAGCTTAGACACCAATCAGCCCCAGCATTTT.

The V gene is TRBV18, the J gene TRBJ1-1; the match to TRBD1 covers 7 bases. Germline values: CDR1 KGHSH, CDR2 LQKENI. V lost 0 bases to trimming and J lost 1 base; unmatched junction nucleotides: 8. This CDR3 comprises 17 residues. In DNA, the CDR3 is TGTGCCAGCTCACCACCTCAGGGGGAAAGGAAGAACACTGAAGCTTTCTTT. It translates to CASSPPQGERKNTEAFF.

J is TRBJ2-1 and V is TRBV27; possibly TRBD1 for D (5 bases). The germline V and J ends were trimmed by 3 bases and 1 base, with 13 bases remaining between them. In germline, CDR1 is MNHEY, CDR2 SMNVEV (reference sequence). The CDR3 sequence is 16 residues long. The CDR3 is CASSFPGQGSYNEQFF. For the CDR3, the DNA is TGTGCCAGCAGTTTCCCGGGCCAGGGTTCCTACAATGAGCAGTTCTTC.

The V gene is TRBV5-5, the J gene TRBJ1-3, with 7 bases that match TRBD1. There are 16 residues in the CDR3. The ends lost 3 bases at V and 1 base at J; junction bases unmatched: 7. Per germline, CDR1 SGHKS and CDR2 YYEKEE (reference sequence). CDR3 residues: CASSSTGAWSGNTIYF. DNA for the CDR3: TGTGCCAGCAGCTCCACAGGGGCTTGGTCTGGAAACACCATATATTTT.

The gene calls are TRBV7-2 and TRBJ2-1; 7 bases align to TRBD2. V shed 3 bases and J 0 bases; nucleotides not matched to a gene: 5. The CDR3 has 16 residues. Germline values: CDR1 SGHTA, CDR2 FQGNSA. This chain's CDR3 is CASSLSGTLSYNEQFF. The CDR3 DNA is TGTGCCAGCAGCTTGAGCGGGACCCTCTCCTACAATGAGCAGTTCTTC.

The chain has TRBV7-2 and TRBJ2-3; 7 positions match TRBD2. J was trimmed by 2 bases and V by 3 bases; bases with no gene match: 5. Per germline, CDR1 SGHTA and CDR2 FQGNSA. The CDR3 totals 15 residues. In nucleotides, the CDR3 is TGTGCCAGCAGCTTCCAAGCGGGGAACACAGATACGCAGTATTTT. Encoded protein: CASSFQAGNTDTQYF.

V gene TRBV9 combines with J gene TRBJ2-3, with 11 positions matching TRBD2. Trimming took 0 bases from V and 1 from J; bases not matched to a gene: 4. CDR3 length equals 17 residues. Per germline, CDR1 SGDLS and CDR2 YYNGEE. The CDR3 bases are TGTGCCAGCAGCGTAGGGAGTAGCGGGGGGGGCACAGATACGCAGTATTTT. Its protein is CASSVGSSGGGTDTQYF.

This clone was seen more than once but under ten times. The chain employs TRBV4-2 and TRBJ1-2; D unresolved. The germline V gene encodes CDR1 LGHNA and CDR2 YNFKEQ. Between the trimmed V and J ends, which lost 1 base and 1 base, there was a span of 7 bases. This CDR3 comprises 14 residues. The CDR3 nucleotides are TGTGCCAGCAGCCAAGGGACTGATAACTATGGCTACACCTTC. Its translation is CASSQGTDNYGYTF.

The chain employs TRBV4-3 and TRBJ2-7; D gene uncertain. Germline CDR1 is LGHNA and CDR2 is YSLEER. There are 15 residues in the CDR3. With 0 bases removed from V and 3 bases from J, the gap between germline ends came to 12 bases. DNA of the CDR3: TGCGCCAGCAGCCAAGAACCCGGGTTGGGCTACGAGCAGTACTTC. This sequence encodes CASSQEPGLGYEQYF.

CDR3 amino acids: CASSKSGGLGTEAFF. The CDR3 DNA follows: TGTGCCAGCAGTAAATCAGGGGGCCTGGGCACTGAAGCTTTCTTT. This chain joins TRBV6-5 and TRBJ1-1; 8 nucleotides align to TRBD1. The trim removed 5 bases at V and 4 bases at J, leaving 9 bases unmatched. The germline gives CDR1 MNHEY, CDR2 SVGAGI. CDR3 length equals 15 residues.

The rearrangement uses TRBV27 and TRBJ2-7; 10 bases match TRBD2. Trimming at V came to 6 bases and at J to 1 base, leaving 21 bases not matched to a gene. The CDR3 totals 20 residues. The germline CDR1 and CDR2 sequences are MNHEY and SMNVEV (reference sequence). CDR3 region: CASRKAESSGGPWRSYEQYF. The CDR3 coding sequence is TGTGCCAGCAGGAAGGCCGAGAGTAGCGGGGGGCCCTGGAGATCCTACGAGCAGTACTTC.

The chain couples TRBV5-6 to TRBJ2-1, with no clear D. This CDR3 is built from 14 residues. The V end lost 5 bases, the J end lost 7 bases, and 16 bases lay between the germline ends. Germline assignment: CDR1 SGHDT and CDR2 YYEEEE. CDR3 bases: TGTGCCAGCAGACCCTCCCTAACGAGGAATGAGCAGTTCTTC. Amino acids: CASRPSLTRNEQFF.

The chain links TRBV4-1 to TRBJ1-5; no reliable D call. The CDR3 is 15 residues long. In germline, CDR1 is MGHRA, CDR2 YSYEKL. V lost 0 bases and J lost 4, with 10 bases in between. The CDR3 coding sequence is TGCGCCAGCAGCCAAGAAGCCAGGCCTAATCAGCCCCAGCATTTT. Its protein product is CASSQEARPNQPQHF.

The chain carries TRBV5-4 and TRBJ2-3, with a weak D call TRBD2 (5 bases). Germline CDR1 reads SGHNT; CDR2 reads YYREEE (reference sequence). The V gene lost 2 bases and the J gene lost 3 bases, with 7 bases spanning the gap. This CDR3 has 13 residues. The DNA for the CDR3 is TGTGCCAGCAGCTTCGTAGCGACAGATACGCAGTATTTT. It translates to CASSFVATDTQYF.